This T cell receptor (beta chain) emerged from a study of shared clonotypes between healthy human individuals. Healthy HIV-negative adults with no recent acute infections or vaccinations were recruited as donors. Using immunoSEQ multiplex PCR, the repertoire was profiled, and TCRdb retains in-frame clones only, with some absent. The repertoire holds about 1.1 million clones, about four fifths seen once, with 0.6% to 0.7% in the top ten. V lost 8 bases and J lost 5, with 16 bases in between. The CDR3 length is 14 residues. Germline V CDR1 and CDR2: MNHNS, SASEGT. This TCR was sampled from a man in his late teens or twenties in good health. Some clones in this sample may be carry-over from other donors' samples. The chain carries TRBV6-1 and TRBJ1-5; D is unclear. The source material was memory CD4+ T cells from PBMCs. Subset meaning: CD45RA-negative fraction. In DNA, the CDR3 is TGTGCCAGCTCCCTTTCGGGCATCTATCAGCCCCAGCATTTT. This codes for CASSLSGIYQPQHF.